This T cell receptor (beta chain) was captured by sequencing in a study of control samples from healthy donors and cancer patients. Generated by immunoSEQ multiplex PCR, the TCRdb table keeps only in-frame clones and is missing some. The sample holds 150,000 to 200,000 clones; around 90% are singletons and the top ten take 1.5% to 2%. CDR1 and CDR2 from the germline V gene are SEHNR and FQNEAQ (reference sequence). The CDR3 has 15 amino acids. The V and J ends lost 1 base and 5 bases respectively, with 9 bases between them. The rearrangement links TRBV7-9 to TRBJ1-6; a possible D gene is TRBD1 (6 bases). The clonotype comes from a man between 18 and 35 years old in good health. The sequenced sample was blood. The CDR3, as DNA: TGTGCCAGCAGCTTAGGACAGGCCAATAATTCACCCCTCCACTTT. Translating it yields CASSLGQANNSPLHF.